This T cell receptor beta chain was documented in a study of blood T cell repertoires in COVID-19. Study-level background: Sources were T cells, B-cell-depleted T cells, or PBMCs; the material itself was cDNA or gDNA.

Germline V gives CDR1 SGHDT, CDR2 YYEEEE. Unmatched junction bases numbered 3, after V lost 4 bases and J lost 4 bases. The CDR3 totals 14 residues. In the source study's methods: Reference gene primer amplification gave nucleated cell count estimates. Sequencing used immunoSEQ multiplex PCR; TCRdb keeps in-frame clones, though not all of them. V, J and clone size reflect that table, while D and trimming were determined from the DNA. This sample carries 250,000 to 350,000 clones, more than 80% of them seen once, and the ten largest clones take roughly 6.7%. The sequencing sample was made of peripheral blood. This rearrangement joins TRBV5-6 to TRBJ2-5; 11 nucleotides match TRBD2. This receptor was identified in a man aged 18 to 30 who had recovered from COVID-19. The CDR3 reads CASSNSGGGETQYF. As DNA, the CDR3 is TGTGCCAGCAGCAATAGCGGGGGGGGAGAGACCCAGTACTTC.